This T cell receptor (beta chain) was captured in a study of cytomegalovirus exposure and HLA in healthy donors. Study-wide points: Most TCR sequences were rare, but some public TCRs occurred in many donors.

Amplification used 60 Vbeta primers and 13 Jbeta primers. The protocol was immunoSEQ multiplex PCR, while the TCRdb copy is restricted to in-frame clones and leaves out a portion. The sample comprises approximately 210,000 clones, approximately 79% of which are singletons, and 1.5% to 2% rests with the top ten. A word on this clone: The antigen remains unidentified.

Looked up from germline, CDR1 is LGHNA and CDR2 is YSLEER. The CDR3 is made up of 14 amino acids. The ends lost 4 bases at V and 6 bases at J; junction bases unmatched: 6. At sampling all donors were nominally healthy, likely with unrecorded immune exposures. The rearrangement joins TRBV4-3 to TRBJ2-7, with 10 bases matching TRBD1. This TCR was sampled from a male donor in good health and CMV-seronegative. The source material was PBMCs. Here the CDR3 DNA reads TGCGCCAGCAGCCCCGGGACAGGGGATTTCGAGCAGTACTTC. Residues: CASSPGTGDFEQYF.